This TCR beta chain was captured by sequencing in a study of blood T cells in healthy people across ages. General study results and limits: Long-lived donors carried more naive CD4+ cells and greater diversity than aged donors. Conclusively comparing naive with antigen-experienced cells was impossible with unsorted PBMCs. With age, beta diversity per million T cells declined roughly linearly, significantly by 40.

Note on this clonotype: Its antigen is as yet unknown.

Per-sample yields of isolated PBMCs were at least 7 million. Using a J-beta primer mix together with a sample-barcoded 5' primer, a second PCR was run for roughly 7 to 11 cycles. From the 5' RACE reads, TCRdb called clonotypes with MiXCR, one entry per CDR3 protein. The data show 800,000 or so distinct CDR3 sequences, 62% seen once. The CDR3 covers 16 residues. Germline V gives CDR1 SGHVS, CDR2 FQNEAQ. Sequencing was carried out using blood. The chain has TRBV7-8 and TRBJ2-4; perhaps D is TRBD1 or TRBD2 (5 bases each). Judging by the DNA end, TRBJ2-7 fits better; the J call may be wrong. This clonotype originated in a man between 25 and 39 years old in good health. The CDR3 coding sequence is TGTGCCAGCAGCTCCCGGGGCCGGACGGACTTCTACGAGCAGTACTTC. It encodes CASSSRGRTDFYEQYF.